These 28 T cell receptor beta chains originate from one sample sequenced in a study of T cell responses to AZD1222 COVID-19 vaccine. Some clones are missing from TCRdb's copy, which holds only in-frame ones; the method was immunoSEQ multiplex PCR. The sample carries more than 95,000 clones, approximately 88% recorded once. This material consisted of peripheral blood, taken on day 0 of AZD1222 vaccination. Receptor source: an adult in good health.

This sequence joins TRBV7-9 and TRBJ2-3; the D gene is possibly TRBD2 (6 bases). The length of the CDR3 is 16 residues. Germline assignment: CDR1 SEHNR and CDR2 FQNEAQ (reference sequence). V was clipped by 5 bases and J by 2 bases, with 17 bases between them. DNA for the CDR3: TGTGCCAGCAGCCTAAACATCGGAGGGTTCACAGATACGCAGTATTTT. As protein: CASSLNIGGFTDTQYF.

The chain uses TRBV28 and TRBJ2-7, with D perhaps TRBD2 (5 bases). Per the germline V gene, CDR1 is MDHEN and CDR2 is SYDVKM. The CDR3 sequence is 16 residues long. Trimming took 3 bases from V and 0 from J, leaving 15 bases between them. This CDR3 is CASSLIGLSSSYEQYF. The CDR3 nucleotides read TGTGCCAGCAGTTTGATCGGACTCTCGAGCTCCTACGAGCAGTACTTC.

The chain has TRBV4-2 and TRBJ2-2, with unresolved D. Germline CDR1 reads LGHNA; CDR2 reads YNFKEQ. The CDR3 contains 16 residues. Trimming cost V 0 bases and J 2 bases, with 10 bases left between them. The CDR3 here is CASSQETLGNTGELFF. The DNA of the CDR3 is TGTGCCAGCAGCCAAGAAACATTAGGAAACACCGGGGAGCTGTTTTTT.

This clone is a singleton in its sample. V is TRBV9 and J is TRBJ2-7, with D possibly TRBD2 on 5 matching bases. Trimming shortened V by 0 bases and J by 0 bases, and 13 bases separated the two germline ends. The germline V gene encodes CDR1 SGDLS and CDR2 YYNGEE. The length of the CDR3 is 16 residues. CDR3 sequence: CASSVEPGINSYEQYF. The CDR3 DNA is TGTGCCAGCAGCGTAGAGCCGGGGATTAACTCCTACGAGCAGTACTTC. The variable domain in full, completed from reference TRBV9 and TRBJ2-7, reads DSGVTQTPKHLITATGQRVTLRCSPRSGDLSVYWYQQSLDQGLQFLIQYYNGEERAKGNILERFSAQQFPDLHSELNLSSLELGDSALYFCASSVEPGINSYEQYFGPGTRLTVT.

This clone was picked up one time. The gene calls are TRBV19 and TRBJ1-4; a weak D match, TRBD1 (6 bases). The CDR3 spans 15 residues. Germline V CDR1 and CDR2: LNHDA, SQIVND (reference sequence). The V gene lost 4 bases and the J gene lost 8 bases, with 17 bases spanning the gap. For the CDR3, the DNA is TGTGCCAGTAGTACCTTACAGGGAAGTTACGAAAAACTGTTTTTT. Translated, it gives CASSTLQGSYEKLFF.

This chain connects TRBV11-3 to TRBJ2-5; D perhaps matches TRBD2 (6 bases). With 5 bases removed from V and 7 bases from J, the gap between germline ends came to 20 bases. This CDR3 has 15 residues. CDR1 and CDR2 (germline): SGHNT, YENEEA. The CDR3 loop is CASSPLTRKPVTQYF. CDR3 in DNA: TGTGCCAGCAGCCCCTTGACTAGAAAGCCAGTGACCCAGTACTTC.

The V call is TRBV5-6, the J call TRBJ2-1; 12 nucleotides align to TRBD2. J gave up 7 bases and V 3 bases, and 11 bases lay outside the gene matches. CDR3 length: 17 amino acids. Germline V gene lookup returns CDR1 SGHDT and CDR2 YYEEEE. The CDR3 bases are TGTGCCAGCAGCTCACCGTCTAGCGGGAGGGCCTGGAATGAGCAGTTCTTC. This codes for CASSSPSSGRAWNEQFF.

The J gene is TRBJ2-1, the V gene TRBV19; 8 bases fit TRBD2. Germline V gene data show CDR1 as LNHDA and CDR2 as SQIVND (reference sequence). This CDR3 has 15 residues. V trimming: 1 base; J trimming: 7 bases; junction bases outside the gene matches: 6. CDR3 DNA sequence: TGTGCCAGTAGTATAGGAGCGGGAGTTGGTAATGAGCAGTTCTTC. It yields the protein CASSIGAGVGNEQFF.

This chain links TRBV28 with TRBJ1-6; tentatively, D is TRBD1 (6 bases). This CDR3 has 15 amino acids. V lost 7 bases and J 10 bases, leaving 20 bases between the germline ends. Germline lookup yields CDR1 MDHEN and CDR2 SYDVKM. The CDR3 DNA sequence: TGTGCCAGCACCAGGCTAGGGGGAGATTTCTCACCCCTCCACTTT. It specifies CASTRLGGDFSPLHF.

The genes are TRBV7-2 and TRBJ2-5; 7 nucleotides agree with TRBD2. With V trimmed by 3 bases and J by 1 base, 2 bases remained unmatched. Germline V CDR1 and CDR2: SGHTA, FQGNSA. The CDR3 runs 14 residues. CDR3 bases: TGTGCCAGCAGCTTTTCTAGCGGCCAAGAGACCCAGTACTTC. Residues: CASSFSSGQETQYF.

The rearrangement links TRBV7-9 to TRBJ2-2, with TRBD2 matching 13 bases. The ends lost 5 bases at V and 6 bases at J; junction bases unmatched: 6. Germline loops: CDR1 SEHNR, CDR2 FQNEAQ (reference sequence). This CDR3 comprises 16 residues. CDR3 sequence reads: CASSDWTSGRAGELFF. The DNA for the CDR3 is TGTGCCAGCAGCGACTGGACTAGCGGGAGAGCCGGGGAGCTGTTTTTT.

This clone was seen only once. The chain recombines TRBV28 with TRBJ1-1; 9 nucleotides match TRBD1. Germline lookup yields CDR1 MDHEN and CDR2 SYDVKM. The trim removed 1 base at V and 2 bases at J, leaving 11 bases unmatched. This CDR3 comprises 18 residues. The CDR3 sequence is CASSLSGRTGVYNTEAFF. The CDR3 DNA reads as TGTGCCAGCAGTTTATCCGGGAGGACAGGGGTGTATAACACTGAAGCTTTCTTT.

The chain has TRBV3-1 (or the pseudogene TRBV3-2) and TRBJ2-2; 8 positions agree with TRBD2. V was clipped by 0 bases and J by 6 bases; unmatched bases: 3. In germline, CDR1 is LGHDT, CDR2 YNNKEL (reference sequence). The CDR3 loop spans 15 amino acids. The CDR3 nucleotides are TGTGCCAGCAGCCAAGACGGCGGGAGGCCCGGGGAGCTGTTTTTT. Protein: CASSQDGGRPGELFF.

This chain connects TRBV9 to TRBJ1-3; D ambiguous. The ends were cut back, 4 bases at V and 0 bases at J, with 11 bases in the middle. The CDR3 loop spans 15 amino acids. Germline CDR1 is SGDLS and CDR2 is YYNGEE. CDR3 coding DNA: TGTGCCAGCAGCATAGACGTCCCCTCTGGAAACACCATATATTTT. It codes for CASSIDVPSGNTIYF.

The CDR3 reads CASRRIPQGAQYGYTF. DNA of the CDR3: TGTGCCAGCAGGCGAATACCCCAGGGGGCTCAGTATGGCTACACCTTC. The J gene is TRBJ1-2, the V gene TRBV2; 8 nucleotides line up with TRBD1. The V and J ends lost 6 bases and 5 bases, in that order; junction bases with no gene match: 14. CDR1 is SNHLY, CDR2 FYNNEI, per germline. The CDR3 is 16 residues long.

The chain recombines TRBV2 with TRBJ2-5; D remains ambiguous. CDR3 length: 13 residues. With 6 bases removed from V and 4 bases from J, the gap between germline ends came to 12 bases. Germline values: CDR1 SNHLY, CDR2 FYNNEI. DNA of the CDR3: TGTGCCAGCAGCGCTGTATTTGTAGAGACCCAGTACTTC. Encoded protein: CASSAVFVETQYF.

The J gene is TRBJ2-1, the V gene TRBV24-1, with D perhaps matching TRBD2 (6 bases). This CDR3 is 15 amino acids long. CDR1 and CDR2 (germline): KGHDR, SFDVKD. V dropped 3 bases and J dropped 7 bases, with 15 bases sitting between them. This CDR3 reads CATSDGLSGVNEQFF. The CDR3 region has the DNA TGTGCCACCAGTGATGGACTGTCGGGAGTAAATGAGCAGTTCTTC.

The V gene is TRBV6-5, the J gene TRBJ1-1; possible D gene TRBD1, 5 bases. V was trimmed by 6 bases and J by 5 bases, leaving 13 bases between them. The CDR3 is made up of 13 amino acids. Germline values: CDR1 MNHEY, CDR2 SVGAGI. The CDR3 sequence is CASSGQGRTEAFF. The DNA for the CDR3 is TGTGCCAGCAGCGGGCAGGGTCGGACTGAAGCTTTCTTT.

This CDR3 reads CASSLVASGTGELFF. The CDR3 region has the DNA TGCGCCAGCAGCCTCGTCGCTTCGGGCACCGGGGAGCTGTTTTTT. The J gene is TRBJ2-2, the V gene TRBV4-1; the D is unclear. With 4 bases removed from V and 4 bases from J, the gap between germline ends came to 13 bases. This CDR3 is built from 15 residues. The germline CDR1 and CDR2 sequences are MGHRA and YSYEKL.

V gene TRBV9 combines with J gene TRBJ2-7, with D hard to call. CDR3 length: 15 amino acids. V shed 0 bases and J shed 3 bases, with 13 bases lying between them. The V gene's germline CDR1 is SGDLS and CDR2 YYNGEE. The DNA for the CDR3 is TGTGCCAGCAGCGTAGATGTGGGCTACAACTACGAGCAGTACTTC. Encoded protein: CASSVDVGYNYEQYF.

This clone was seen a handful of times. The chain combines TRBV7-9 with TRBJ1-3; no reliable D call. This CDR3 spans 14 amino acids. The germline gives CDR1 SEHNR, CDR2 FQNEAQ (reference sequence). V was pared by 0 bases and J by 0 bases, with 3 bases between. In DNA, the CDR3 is TGTGCCAGCAGCTTAGCAGGCTCTGGAAACACCATATATTTT. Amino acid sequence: CASSLAGSGNTIYF.

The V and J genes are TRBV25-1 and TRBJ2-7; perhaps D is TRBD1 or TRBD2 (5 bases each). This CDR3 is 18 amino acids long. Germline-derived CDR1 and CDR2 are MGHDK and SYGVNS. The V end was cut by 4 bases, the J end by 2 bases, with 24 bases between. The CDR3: CASSASGTVPSFPYEQYF. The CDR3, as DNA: TGTGCCAGCAGTGCCTCCGGGACGGTGCCATCCTTCCCCTACGAGCAGTACTTC.

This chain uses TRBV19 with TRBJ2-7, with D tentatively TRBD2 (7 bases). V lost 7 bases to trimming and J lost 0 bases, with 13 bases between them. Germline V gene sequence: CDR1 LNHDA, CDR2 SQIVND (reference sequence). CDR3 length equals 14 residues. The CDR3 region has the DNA TGTGCCAGTAAAGGGGGGGGCCTCTCCTACGAGCAGTACTTC. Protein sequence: CASKGGGLSYEQYF. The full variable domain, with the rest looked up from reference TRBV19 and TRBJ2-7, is DGGITQSPKYLFRKEGQNVTLSCEQNLNHDAMYWYRQDPGQGLRLIYYSQIVNDFQKGDIAEGYSVSREKKESFPLTVTSAQKNPTAFYLCASKGGGLSYEQYFGPGTRLTVT.

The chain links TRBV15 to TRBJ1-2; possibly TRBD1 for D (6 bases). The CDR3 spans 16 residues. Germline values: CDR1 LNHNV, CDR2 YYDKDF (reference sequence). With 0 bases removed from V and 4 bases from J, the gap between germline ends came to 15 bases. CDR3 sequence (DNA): TGTGCCACCAGCAGAGATCTGGGGGGGCGCTTCTATGGCTACACCTTC. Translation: CATSRDLGGRFYGYTF.

The CDR3 loop is CASSVGLADTGEQFF. In nucleotides, the CDR3 is TGTGCCAGCAGCGTAGGACTAGCAGACACCGGTGAGCAGTTCTTC. The chain joins TRBV9 to TRBJ2-1, with 7 bases matching TRBD2. CDR1 and CDR2 from the germline V gene are SGDLS and YYNGEE. There are 15 residues in the CDR3. V gave up 0 bases and J gave up 9 bases; unmatched junction bases: 9.

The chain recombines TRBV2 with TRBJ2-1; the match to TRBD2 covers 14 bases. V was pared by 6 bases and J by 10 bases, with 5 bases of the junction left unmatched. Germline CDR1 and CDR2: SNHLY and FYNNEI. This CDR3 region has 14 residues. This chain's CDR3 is CASRGLAGALEQFF. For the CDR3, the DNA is TGTGCCAGCAGGGGACTAGCGGGAGCTCTCGAGCAGTTCTTC.

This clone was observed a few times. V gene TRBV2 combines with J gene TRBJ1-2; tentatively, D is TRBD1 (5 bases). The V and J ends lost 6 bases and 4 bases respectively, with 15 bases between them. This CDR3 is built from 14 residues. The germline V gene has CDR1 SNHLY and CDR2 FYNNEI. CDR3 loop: CASRAGTGVYGYTF. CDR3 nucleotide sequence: TGTGCCAGCAGAGCTGGCACAGGCGTCTATGGCTACACCTTC.

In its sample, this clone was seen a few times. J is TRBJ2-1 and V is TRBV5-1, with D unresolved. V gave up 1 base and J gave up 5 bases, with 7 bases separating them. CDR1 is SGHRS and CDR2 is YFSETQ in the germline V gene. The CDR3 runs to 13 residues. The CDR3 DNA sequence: TGCGCCAGCAGCTTGAGAGGACACAATGAGCAGTTCTTC. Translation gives CASSLRGHNEQFF.